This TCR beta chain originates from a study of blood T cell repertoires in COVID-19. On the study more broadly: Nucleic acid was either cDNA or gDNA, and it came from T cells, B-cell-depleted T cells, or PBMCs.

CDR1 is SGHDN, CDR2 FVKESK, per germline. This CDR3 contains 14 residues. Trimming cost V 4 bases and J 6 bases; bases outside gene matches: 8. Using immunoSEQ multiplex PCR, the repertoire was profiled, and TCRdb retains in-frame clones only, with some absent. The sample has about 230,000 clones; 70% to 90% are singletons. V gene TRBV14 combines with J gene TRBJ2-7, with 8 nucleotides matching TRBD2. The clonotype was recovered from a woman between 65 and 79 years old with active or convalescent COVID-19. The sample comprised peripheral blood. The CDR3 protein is CASSPSPTSVEQYF. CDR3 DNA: TGTGCCAGCAGCCCGTCTCCGACTAGCGTCGAGCAGTACTTC.